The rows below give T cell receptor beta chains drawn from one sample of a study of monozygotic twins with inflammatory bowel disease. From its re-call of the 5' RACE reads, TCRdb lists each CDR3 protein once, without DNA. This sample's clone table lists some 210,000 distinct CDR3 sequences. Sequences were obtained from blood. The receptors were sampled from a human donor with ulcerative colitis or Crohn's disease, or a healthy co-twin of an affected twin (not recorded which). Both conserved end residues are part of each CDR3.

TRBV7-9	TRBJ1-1	CASSFAGLTEAFF
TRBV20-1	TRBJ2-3	CSAPGPTRSTDTQYF
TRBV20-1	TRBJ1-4	CSVGRINEKLFF
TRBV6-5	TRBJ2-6	CASSSTGPSGANVLTF
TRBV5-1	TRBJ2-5	CASSPQTSGQETQYF
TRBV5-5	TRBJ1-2	CASSLESGEGYTF
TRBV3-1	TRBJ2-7	CASSQTASSYEQYF
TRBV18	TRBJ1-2	CASSPYEQGADYGYTF
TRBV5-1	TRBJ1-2	CASSQLGQSNYGYTF
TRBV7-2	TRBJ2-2	CASSLGRYNTGELFF
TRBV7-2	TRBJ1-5	CASSLRSGAEQPQHF
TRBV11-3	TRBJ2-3	CASAAGVGTDTQYF
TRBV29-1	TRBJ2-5	CSVSRGDVLTQYF
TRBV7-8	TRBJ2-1	CASTRGETYNEQFF
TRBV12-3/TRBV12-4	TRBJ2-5	CASSRGQVRETQYF
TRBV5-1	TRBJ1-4	CASSLLGHQNEKLFF
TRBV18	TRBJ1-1	CASSPPVNQGDTEAFF
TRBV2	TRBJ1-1	CASKVLRENTEAFF
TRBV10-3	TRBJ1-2	CAISRGDNYGYTF
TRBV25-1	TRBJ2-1	CASSDSLAGGYNEQFF
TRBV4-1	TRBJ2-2	CASNSRVRGSGELFF
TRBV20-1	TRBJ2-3	CSARTSGVPRTDTQYF
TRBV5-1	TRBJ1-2	CASSTGEQYGYTF
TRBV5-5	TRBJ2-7	CASSPGTARDEQYF
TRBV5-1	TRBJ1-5	CASSSSGQQPQHF
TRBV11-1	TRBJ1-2	CASSRDIGNGYTF
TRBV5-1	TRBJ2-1	CASSSTGFPNEQFF
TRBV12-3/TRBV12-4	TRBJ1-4	CASSRGNEKLFF
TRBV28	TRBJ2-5	CASSQGGTQETQYF
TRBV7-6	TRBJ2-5	CASTLGSTQETQYF